These 3 T cell receptor beta chains originate from one sample sequenced in a study of early T cells in non-severe SARS-CoV-2 infection. TCRdb used MiXCR to reprocess the 5' RACE reads, holding one entry per CDR3 protein. The sample carries approximately 84,000 distinct CDR3 sequences, 14% to 15% recorded once. Sequenced sample: whole blood. These receptors all stem from an adult who was a healthcare worker with PCR-confirmed SARS-CoV-2 infection or an uninfected control (not recorded which).

CDR3 sequence: CASSPHPGDTQYF. CDR3 in DNA: TGTGCCAGCAGCCCACACCCGGGAGATACGCAGTATTTT. J is TRBJ2-3 and V is TRBV9; D not resolved. Germline V gives CDR1 SGDLS, CDR2 YYNGEE. Trimming took off 4 bases at V and 5 bases at J, with 11 bases between the two ends. This CDR3 is built from 13 residues.

This chain joins TRBV7-2 and TRBJ2-1, with TRBD2 matching over 9 bases. J gave up 5 bases and V 3 bases, and 5 bases lay outside the gene matches. CDR3 length: 15 amino acids. Germline V gene data show CDR1 as SGHTA and CDR2 as FQGNSA. DNA of the CDR3: TGTGCCAGCAGCTTTAGACTAGCGGTAAACAATGAGCAGTTCTTC. Protein sequence: CASSFRLAVNNEQFF.

In its sample, this clonotype was seen a few times. The genes are TRBV12-3 or TRBV12-4 and TRBJ2-2, with 9 bases aligning to TRBD2. The CDR3 length is 14 residues. J lost 3 bases, V lost 5 bases, and 1 base had no gene match. CDR3 amino acids: CASSAGGDTGELFF. In DNA form, the CDR3 reads TGTGCCAGCAGTGCGGGAGGGGACACCGGGGAGCTGTTTTTT.